Listed below are T cell receptor beta chains from one sample, sequenced in a study of Ad26.COV2.S vaccination and SARS-CoV-2 variants. The protocol was immunoSEQ multiplex PCR, while the TCRdb copy is restricted to in-frame clones and leaves out a portion. The repertoire consists of around 400,000 clones, with 90% occurring once and the leading ten covering about 12%. Sequenced material: peripheral blood, taken in a trial of Ad26.COV2.S vaccine versus placebo. All receptors come from a person aged 18-65 years who received the Ad26.COV2.S COVID-19 vaccine or a placebo. CDR3s include the opening cysteine and the closing phenylalanine or tryptophan. D genes are given only for firm matches. Only some rows state a clone size, as once, few, many or a class for expanded clones.

clone size	V gene	D gene	J gene	CDR3 DNA	CDR3 protein
.	TRBV14	.	TRBJ2-1	TGTGCCAGCAGCCAATTTGCAGGCTCCTACAATGAGCAGTTCTTC	CASSQFAGSYNEQFF
.	TRBV7-9	.	TRBJ2-5	TGTGCCAGCAGCTTAGCAGGTGGGGAGACCCAGTACTTC	CASSLAGGETQYF
.	TRBV29-1	TRBD2	TRBJ2-3	TGCAGCGTTGGGGGACTAGTGGGGCCGACAGATACGCAGTATTTT	CSVGGLVGPTDTQYF
.	TRBV30	.	TRBJ2-1	TGTGCCTGGAGTCCCTACAATGAGCAGTTCTTC	CAWSPYNEQFF
few	TRBV5-4	.	TRBJ2-2	TGTGCCAGCAGCGTTAAGGGTCCCGGGGAGCTGTTTTTT	CASSVKGPGELFF
.	TRBV4-3	TRBD1	TRBJ2-6	TGCGCCAGCAGCCCAGGGACAGGGAGCGCTGGGGCCAACGTCCTGACTTTC	CASSPGTGSAGANVLTF
once	TRBV9	.	TRBJ2-5	TGTGCCAGCAGCCGATCCGGAGCTAACCAAGAGACCCAGTACTTC	CASSRSGANQETQYF
once	TRBV3-1/TRBV3-2	.	TRBJ2-7	TGTGCCAGCATGCCCGGGACGGGAAGCTACGAGCAGTACTTC	CASMPGTGSYEQYF
.	TRBV4-3	.	TRBJ2-1	TGCGCCAGCAGCCATGCCGGGACTGGGGGTTACAATGAGCAGTTCTTC	CASSHAGTGGYNEQFF
.	TRBV5-4	.	TRBJ1-6	TGTGCCAGCAGCTTGGATCAGGTTCTTGATTCACCCCTCCACTTT	CASSLDQVLDSPLHF
.	TRBV28	TRBD1	TRBJ2-1	TGTGCCAGCATTGGAGGACAGGAGACATACAATGAGCAGTTCTTC	CASIGGQETYNEQFF
.	TRBV30	.	TRBJ2-7	TGTGCCTGGAGTCCGGGAGTCGGAAACGAGCAGTACTTC	CAWSPGVGNEQYF
once	TRBV28	TRBD1	TRBJ1-3	TGTGCCAGCAGTCCCCGACAGGGATATTCTGGAAACACCATATATTTT	CASSPRQGYSGNTIYF
.	TRBV2	.	TRBJ2-7	TGTGCCAGCAGTGAAACTTCCTACGAGCAGTACTTC	CASSETSYEQYF
.	TRBV7-2	TRBD1	TRBJ2-5	TGTGCCAGCAGCAAGGGGCAGGGGGCAGAGACCCAGTACTTC	CASSKGQGAETQYF